These T cell receptor beta chains were read from a single sample in a study of PD-1 blockade in classical Hodgkin lymphoma. TCRdb's copy holds only in-frame clones and misses some; the assay was immunoSEQ multiplex PCR. The table includes 17,000 or so clones, roughly 90% detected once. Sequencing used peripheral blood mononuclear cells (PBMCs). All receptors come from a human donor with classical Hodgkin lymphoma. Both conserved end residues are part of each CDR3. The D gene is left open where the match is weak. A clone size is listed for some rows: how often the clone was seen (once, few, many), or a class if it is expanded.

j_gene: TRBJ2-1; v_gene: TRBV7-6; abundance: .; d_gene: .; CDR3aa: CASSLFGVYNEQFF; CDR3nt: TGTGCCAGCAGCTTATTTGGCGTTTACAATGAGCAGTTCTTC
j_gene: TRBJ2-5; v_gene: TRBV27; abundance: .; d_gene: TRBD2; CDR3aa: CASSLSWLAGGGGVETQYF; CDR3nt: TGTGCCAGCAGTTTATCCTGGCTAGCGGGAGGAGGGGGGGTTGAGACCCAGTACTTC
j_gene: TRBJ2-2; v_gene: TRBV7-2; abundance: .; d_gene: TRBD2; CDR3aa: CASSGSRAGGYTGELFF; CDR3nt: TGTGCCAGCAGCGGGAGCCGAGCGGGAGGGTACACCGGGGAGCTGTTTTTT
j_gene: TRBJ2-7; v_gene: TRBV9; abundance: .; d_gene: TRBD2; CDR3aa: CASSVDQGLASYEQYF; CDR3nt: TGTGCCAGCAGCGTAGATCAAGGACTAGCGTCCTACGAGCAGTACTTC
j_gene: TRBJ1-1; v_gene: TRBV9; abundance: .; d_gene: .; CDR3aa: CASSVAGNTEAFF; CDR3nt: TGTGCCAGCAGCGTAGCAGGGAACACTGAAGCTTTCTTT
j_gene: TRBJ2-7; v_gene: TRBV19; abundance: .; d_gene: .; CDR3aa: CASSKAALREQYF; CDR3nt: TGTGCCAGTAGTAAGGCAGCCCTGAGGGAGCAGTACTTC
j_gene: TRBJ1-4; v_gene: TRBV7-2; abundance: .; d_gene: .; CDR3aa: CASSLEAAGATEKLFF; CDR3nt: TGTGCCAGCAGCTTAGAAGCGGCAGGAGCAACTGAAAAACTGTTTTTT
j_gene: TRBJ1-2; v_gene: TRBV18; abundance: once; d_gene: .; CDR3aa: CASSPRESPGGYTF; CDR3nt: TGTGCCAGCTCACCTCGGGAAAGCCCAGGGGGCTACACCTTC
j_gene: TRBJ2-7; v_gene: TRBV28; abundance: .; d_gene: TRBD2; CDR3aa: CASSSGLAGVIKYEQYF; CDR3nt: TGTGCCAGCAGTTCCGGACTAGCGGGAGTAATTAAGTACGAGCAGTACTTC
j_gene: TRBJ2-1; v_gene: TRBV5-1; abundance: .; d_gene: .; CDR3aa: CASSLGDIYNEQFF; CDR3nt: TGCGCCAGCAGCTTGGGGGACATCTACAATGAGCAGTTCTTC
j_gene: TRBJ2-3; v_gene: TRBV28; abundance: .; d_gene: TRBD1; CDR3aa: CASSLWGRGRGNTQYF; CDR3nt: TGTGCCAGCAGTTTATGGGGCAGGGGGCGCGGAAATACGCAGTATTTT
j_gene: TRBJ1-6; v_gene: TRBV11-3; abundance: .; d_gene: .; CDR3aa: CASSLDSPLHF; CDR3nt: TGTGCCAGCAGCTTAGATTCACCCCTCCACTTT
j_gene: TRBJ2-6; v_gene: TRBV14; abundance: .; d_gene: .; CDR3aa: CASSPILRASGANVLTF; CDR3nt: TGTGCCAGCAGCCCAATCTTGCGAGCCTCTGGGGCCAACGTCCTGACTTTC
j_gene: TRBJ2-3; v_gene: TRBV7-2; abundance: .; d_gene: .; CDR3aa: CASSLQREADTQYF; CDR3nt: TGTGCCAGCAGCCTCCAGAGGGAGGCAGATACGCAGTATTTT
j_gene: TRBJ2-5; v_gene: TRBV5-5; abundance: .; d_gene: .; CDR3aa: CASSSFWETQYF; CDR3nt: TGTGCCAGCAGCTCCTTCTGGGAGACCCAGTACTTC
j_gene: TRBJ2-1; v_gene: TRBV28; abundance: once; d_gene: TRBD2; CDR3aa: CASSSVAGGRNEQFF; CDR3nt: TGTGCCAGCAGTTCCGTAGCGGGAGGGAGGAATGAGCAGTTCTTC
j_gene: TRBJ1-1; v_gene: TRBV5-1; abundance: .; d_gene: .; CDR3aa: CASSLFTSGAGTEAFF; CDR3nt: TGCGCCAGCAGCTTGTTTACTTCGGGTGCGGGCACTGAAGCTTTCTTT
j_gene: TRBJ2-1; v_gene: TRBV19; abundance: .; d_gene: TRBD1; CDR3aa: CASSESGTGVFNEQFF; CDR3nt: TGTGCCAGTAGCGAGTCCGGGACAGGGGTTTTCAATGAGCAGTTCTTC
j_gene: TRBJ1-5; v_gene: TRBV7-2; abundance: .; d_gene: .; CDR3aa: CASSLGANQPQHF; CDR3nt: TGTGCCAGCAGCTTAGGAGCTAATCAGCCCCAGCATTTT
j_gene: TRBJ1-3; v_gene: TRBV15; abundance: .; d_gene: .; CDR3aa: CATSRVIGGLDF; CDR3nt: TGTGCCACCAGCAGAGTAATAGGCGGTTTGGATTTT
j_gene: TRBJ2-1; v_gene: TRBV4-3; abundance: .; d_gene: .; CDR3aa: CASSQDWDGLNNEQFF; CDR3nt: TGCGCCAGCAGCCAAGATTGGGACGGTTTGAACAATGAGCAGTTCTTC
j_gene: TRBJ2-5; v_gene: TRBV18; abundance: once; d_gene: TRBD2; CDR3aa: CASSPGLAGVVETQYF; CDR3nt: TGTGCCAGCTCACCAGGGTTAGCGGGAGTCGTGGAGACCCAGTACTTC
j_gene: TRBJ1-4; v_gene: TRBV6-5; abundance: once; d_gene: .; CDR3aa: CASSYSRAGGNEKLFF; CDR3nt: TGTGCCAGCAGTTACTCCAGGGCAGGAGGGAATGAAAAACTGTTTTTT
j_gene: TRBJ2-6; v_gene: TRBV7-9; abundance: .; d_gene: .; CDR3aa: CASSLTGSGGANVLTF; CDR3nt: TGTGCCAGCAGCCTGACAGGTTCCGGTGGGGCCAACGTCCTGACTTTC
j_gene: TRBJ2-1; v_gene: TRBV2; abundance: .; d_gene: .; CDR3aa: CASRVGVRDEQFF; CDR3nt: TGTGCCAGCAGGGTAGGGGTTCGGGATGAGCAGTTCTTC
j_gene: TRBJ2-7; v_gene: TRBV5-1; abundance: .; d_gene: TRBD2; CDR3aa: CASSPSGSYEQYF; CDR3nt: TGCGCCAGCAGCCCCAGCGGGAGTTACGAGCAGTACTTC
j_gene: TRBJ2-2; v_gene: TRBV30; abundance: few; d_gene: TRBD2; CDR3aa: CAWSLGTSGIRELFF; CDR3nt: TGTGCCTGGAGTTTAGGGACTAGCGGGATAAGGGAGCTGTTTTTT